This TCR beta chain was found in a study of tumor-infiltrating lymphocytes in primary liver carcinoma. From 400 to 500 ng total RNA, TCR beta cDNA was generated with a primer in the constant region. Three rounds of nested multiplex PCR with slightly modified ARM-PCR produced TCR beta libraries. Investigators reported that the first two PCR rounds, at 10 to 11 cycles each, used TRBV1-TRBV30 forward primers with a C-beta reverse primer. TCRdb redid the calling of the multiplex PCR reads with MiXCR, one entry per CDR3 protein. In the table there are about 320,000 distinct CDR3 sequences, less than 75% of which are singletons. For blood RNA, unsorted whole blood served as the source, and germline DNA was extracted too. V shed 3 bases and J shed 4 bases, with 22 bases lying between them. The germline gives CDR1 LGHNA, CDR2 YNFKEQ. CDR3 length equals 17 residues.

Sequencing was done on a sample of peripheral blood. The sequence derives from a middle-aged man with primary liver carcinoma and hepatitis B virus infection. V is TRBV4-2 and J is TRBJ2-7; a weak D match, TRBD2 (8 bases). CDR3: CASSQGLVGTVSYEQYF. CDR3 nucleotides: TGTGCCAGCAGCCAGGGACTAGTGGGGACAGTATCATACGAGCAGTACTTC.